This T cell receptor beta chain comes out of a study of HIV-infected patients and healthy controls. Reverse transcription used about 500 ng RNA and constant-region primers for alpha and beta. Using multiplexing indices, alpha and beta chain libraries were generated apart by chain-specific third strand synthesis. TCRdb itself ran the 5' RACE reads through MiXCR, one entry per CDR3 protein. The repertoire holds roughly 16,000 distinct CDR3 sequences, around 5.5% seen once, with under 2.5% in the top ten. V trimming: 6 bases; J trimming: 4 bases; junction bases outside the gene matches: 5. The CDR3 is 13 residues long. Germline values: CDR1 ENHRY, CDR2 SYGVKD. This clonotype was counted at least ten times. Whole blood was used without fractionation, so all unsorted peripheral T cells were included.

The V gene is TRBV10-3, the J gene TRBJ2-5; 7 bases are a match to TRBD1. What was sequenced was blood. The TCR originated in an adult in good health. CDR3 bases: TGTGCCATCAGCACAGGGGTCCGAGAGACCCAGTACTTC. Translating gives CAISTGVRETQYF.